These 32 T cell receptor beta chains were sequenced from one sample in a study of brain T cells in children with intractable seizures. The repertoire was sequenced with immunoSEQ multiplex PCR; TCRdb's copy has only in-frame clones and lacks some. This sample carries about 110,000 clones, approximately 94% of them seen once, and the ten largest clones take 3.8%. Sequenced here: peripheral blood, sampled at surgery. These TCRs come from a boy younger than two with hemimegalencephaly and intractable seizures.

This CDR3 is CASSGGSGANEQFF. CDR3 nucleotide sequence: TGTGCCAGCAGCGGGGGTAGCGGGGCCAATGAGCAGTTCTTC. This chain joins TRBV9 and TRBJ2-1; 8 bases are shared with TRBD2. CDR1 is SGDLS and CDR2 is YYNGEE in the germline V gene. Unmatched junction bases numbered 5, after V lost 3 bases and J lost 6 bases. The CDR3 totals 14 residues.

This rearrangement joins TRBV30 to TRBJ2-7, with 8 bases aligning to TRBD1. The CDR3 loop spans 12 amino acids. Germline V CDR1 and CDR2: GTSNPN, SVGIG (reference sequence). The CDR3 coding sequence is TGTGGGGGACAGGCGAGCTCCTACGAGCAGTACTTC. This encodes CGGQASSYEQYF.

This clone was seen more than once but under ten times. The chain uses TRBV24-1 and TRBJ2-2; the match to TRBD1 covers 11 bases. In germline, CDR1 is KGHDR, CDR2 SFDVKD. V lost 6 bases to trimming and J lost 4 bases; unmatched junction nucleotides: 9. The length of the CDR3 is 17 residues. The CDR3 sequence is CATSWPGQGDGTGELFF. The CDR3 coding sequence is TGTGCCACCAGTTGGCCGGGACAGGGGGACGGCACCGGGGAGCTGTTTTTT.

The chain carries TRBV6-5 and TRBJ2-7; TRBD2 matches 7 bases. The junction had 13 bases not matched to a gene; V was cut back by 5 bases and J by 6 bases. CDR1 and CDR2 (germline): MNHEY, SVGAGI. The CDR3 is 15 residues long. The CDR3 DNA is TGTGCCAGCAGTCTCCGCCCGCGGGGGATTGGCGAGCAGTACTTC. Protein sequence: CASSLRPRGIGEQYF.

The chain combines TRBV19 with TRBJ1-6; D possibly corresponds to TRBD1 (5 bases). The germline V gene has CDR1 LNHDA and CDR2 SQIVND (reference sequence). CDR3 length: 13 amino acids. The V gene lost 6 bases and the J gene lost 10 bases, with 13 bases spanning the gap. The CDR3 nucleotides are TGTGCCAGTAGGGCGGGGGTGAGGTCACCCCTCCACTTT. As protein: CASRAGVRSPLHF.

The chain employs TRBV5-1 and TRBJ2-4; no clear D gene. V was trimmed by 4 bases and J by 0 bases, leaving 8 bases between them. CDR1 SGHRS and CDR2 YFSETQ come from the germline V gene. The length of the CDR3 is 14 residues. The CDR3 protein is CASSLELAKNIQYF. CDR3 DNA sequence: TGCGCCAGCAGCCTCGAGCTAGCCAAAAACATTCAGTACTTC.

The chain has TRBV28 and TRBJ1-4; D call uncertain. Between the trimmed V and J ends, which lost 6 bases and 0 bases, there was a span of 11 bases. This CDR3 has 15 residues. Germline V CDR1 and CDR2: MDHEN, SYDVKM. DNA for the CDR3: TGTGCCAGCAGCCGACTTCTGGCAACTAATGAAAAACTGTTTTTT. Its translation: CASSRLLATNEKLFF.

The rearrangement joins TRBV4-3 to TRBJ1-4; TRBD1 aligns across 7 bases. Germline lookup yields CDR1 LGHNA and CDR2 YSLEER. The CDR3 is 18 residues long. V shed 3 bases, J shed 4 bases, and the junction held 14 bases outside the gene matches. The CDR3 nucleotides read TGCGCCAGCAGCCAGGGGGGTTTAACCAGACAGGGTAATGAAAAACTGTTTTTT. This translates into CASSQGGLTRQGNEKLFF.

The chain carries TRBV27 and TRBJ1-2; weak D call: TRBD1 (6 bases). The germline V gene has CDR1 MNHEY and CDR2 SMNVEV (reference sequence). The CDR3 spans 15 residues. The germline V and J ends were trimmed by 2 bases and 4 bases, with 14 bases remaining between them. CDR3 coding DNA: TGTGCCAGCAGTTTAGGGGCAGGGGCCCTCTATGGCTACACCTTC. This sequence encodes CASSLGAGALYGYTF.

There are a few counts of this clone. V gene TRBV6-1 combines with J gene TRBJ1-2; 7 nucleotides match TRBD1. The germline V gene has CDR1 MNHNS and CDR2 SASEGT. Trimming took 5 bases from V and 4 from J; bases not matched to a gene: 10. The CDR3 is 15 residues long. The CDR3 spells CASSWATGDSYGYTF. The CDR3 coding sequence is TGTGCCAGCAGTTGGGCCACAGGGGACTCCTATGGCTACACCTTC.

V usage is TRBV12-3 or TRBV12-4 and J usage is TRBJ1-4, with 7 bases fitting TRBD1. V gave up 6 bases and J gave up 16 bases; unmatched junction bases: 14. The length of the CDR3 is 13 residues. CDR3 sequence reads: CASSPNPTGSRFF. The CDR3, as DNA: TGTGCCAGCAGCCCAAACCCGACAGGGAGCAGGTTTTTT.

The chain couples TRBV7-2 to TRBJ2-1, with D unclear. Per the germline V gene, CDR1 is SGHTA and CDR2 is FQGNSA. This CDR3 is built from 15 residues. Between the trimmed V and J ends, which lost 2 bases and 2 bases, there was a span of 10 bases. This CDR3 reads CASSLWGYAYNEQFF. CDR3 in DNA: TGTGCCAGCAGCTTATGGGGTTACGCCTACAATGAGCAGTTCTTC.

This chain connects TRBV28 to TRBJ1-5; unclear D gene. This CDR3 contains 12 residues. Germline V gene lookup returns CDR1 MDHEN and CDR2 SYDVKM. The V and J ends lost 6 bases and 2 bases respectively, with 5 bases between them. The CDR3 nucleotides read TGTGCCAGCAGCCTCCGCAATCAGCCCCAGCATTTT. Protein sequence: CASSLRNQPQHF.

The V and J genes are TRBV28 and TRBJ1-2; TRBD1 matches 9 bases. Looked up from germline, CDR1 is MDHEN and CDR2 is SYDVKM. V dropped 6 bases and J dropped 3; count of bases not matched to a gene: 11. This CDR3 has 16 residues. The CDR3 bases are TGTGCCAGCAGCCAAGTTCCGGGACAGGGAGACTATGGCTACACCTTC. Translation gives CASSQVPGQGDYGYTF.

The V and J genes are TRBV5-1 and TRBJ2-1; D is undetermined. The V end lost 0 bases, the J end lost 8 bases, and 6 bases lay between the germline ends. The CDR3 contains 12 residues. Germline CDR1 is SGHRS and CDR2 is YFSETQ. The CDR3 sequence: CASSLVGYEQFF. CDR3 bases: TGCGCCAGCAGCTTGGTAGGGTATGAGCAGTTCTTC.

The CDR3 nucleotides read TGTGCTAGTGGCCCCGGGACTAGCGGGCCCCAAGAGACCCAGTACTTC. Translated, it gives CASGPGTSGPQETQYF. The chain combines TRBV12-5 with TRBJ2-5, with 12 bases that match TRBD2. The germline gives CDR1 LGHNT, CDR2 FRNRAP. V shed 6 bases, J shed 1 base, and the junction held 6 bases outside the gene matches. CDR3 length: 16 amino acids.

The chain is built from TRBV7-2 and TRBJ2-5; 12 bases are a match to TRBD1. Germline assignment: CDR1 SGHTA and CDR2 FQGNSA. The CDR3 is 16 residues long. The ends lost 4 bases at V and 4 bases at J; junction bases unmatched: 7. The CDR3 here is CASSSGQGAWGETQYF. The CDR3 DNA is TGTGCCAGCAGCTCGGGACAGGGGGCGTGGGGAGAGACCCAGTACTTC.

This chain connects TRBV6-1 to TRBJ2-3, with a possible D match to TRBD2 (5 bases). The ends were cut back, 2 bases at V and 6 bases at J, with 12 bases in the middle. The CDR3 is made up of 14 amino acids. Germline-derived CDR1 and CDR2 are MNHNS and SASEGT. DNA of the CDR3: TGTGCCAGCAGTGAACCCCTCCGAGGGGATACGCAGTATTTT. It encodes CASSEPLRGDTQYF.

This chain joins TRBV19 and TRBJ1-4, with 8 bases aligning to TRBD1. V dropped 6 bases and J dropped 7; count of bases not matched to a gene: 10. This CDR3 spans 15 amino acids. Germline V lookup: CDR1 LNHDA, CDR2 SQIVND (reference sequence). The CDR3 bases are TGTGCCAGTAGCCAAGACAGGGGTTCAGGTGAAAAACTGTTTTTT. Encoded protein: CASSQDRGSGEKLFF.

This clone has a single count. The V call is TRBV18, the J call TRBJ2-5; a weak D match, TRBD1 (6 bases). The CDR3 has 15 amino acids. V dropped 4 bases and J dropped 0 bases, with 12 bases sitting between them. Germline V gene lookup returns CDR1 KGHSH and CDR2 LQKENI. CDR3 bases: TGTGCCAGCTCACTTACAGGGTTGAACCAAGAGACCCAGTACTTC. Amino acids: CASSLTGLNQETQYF. The entire variable domain, with the rest obtained from reference TRBV18 and TRBJ2-5, is as follows: NAGVMQNPRHLVRRRGQEARLRCSPMKGHSHVYWYRQLPEEGLKFMVYLQKENIIDESGMPKERFSAEFPKEGPSILRIQQVVRGDSAAYFCASSLTGLNQETQYFGPGTRLLVL.

The chain recombines TRBV11-2 with TRBJ2-7; 8 bases map to TRBD1. The CDR3 extends over 16 amino acids. CDR1 is SGHAT, CDR2 FQNNGV, per germline. Losses at the gene ends were 1 base for V and 2 bases for J; bases not matched to a gene: 7. CDR3 loop: CASSLVSSGGPYEQYF. CDR3 DNA: TGTGCCAGCAGCTTAGTATCGTCAGGGGGCCCCTACGAGCAGTACTTC. Looking up the rest from reference TRBV11-2 and TRBJ2-7 gives the full variable domain: EAGVAQSPRYKIIEKRQSVAFWCNPISGHATLYWYQQILGQGPKLLIQFQNNGVVDDSQLPKDRFSAERLKGVDSTLKIQPAKLEDSAVYLCASSLVSSGGPYEQYFGPGTRLTVT.

CDR3 in amino acids: CASRTDSPLHF. In DNA form, the CDR3 reads TGCGCCAGCAGGACAGATTCACCCCTCCACTTT. This sequence joins TRBV10-1 and TRBJ1-6; D perhaps matches TRBD1 (5 bases). V lost 6 bases to trimming and J lost 8 bases, with 5 bases between them. CDR1 is WNHNN, CDR2 SYGVQD, per germline (reference sequence). This CDR3 is 11 amino acids long.

The rearrangement links TRBV6-5 to TRBJ1-2; 8 bases map to TRBD1. V lost 7 bases and J lost 8; bases outside the gene matches: 6. The CDR3 sequence is 12 residues long. CDR1 MNHEY and CDR2 SVGAGI come from the germline V gene. As DNA, the CDR3 is TGTGCCAGCAATATACAGGGGGGAGGCTACACCTTC. Translated: CASNIQGGGYTF.

V gene TRBV6-5 combines with J gene TRBJ1-2; no clear D gene. Trimming pared 7 bases from V and 0 bases from J, leaving 15 bases between. CDR3 length: 15 residues. The germline gives CDR1 MNHEY, CDR2 SVGAGI. The CDR3 here is CASIPLDGPNYGYTF. CDR3 bases: TGTGCCAGCATACCTCTTGACGGCCCTAACTATGGCTACACCTTC.

The V and J genes are TRBV27 and TRBJ2-7, with D perhaps assigned TRBD1 or TRBD2 (5 bases each). The length of the CDR3 is 11 residues. The V gene lost 3 bases and the J gene lost 5 bases, with 5 bases spanning the gap. Germline V gene sequence: CDR1 MNHEY, CDR2 SMNVEV (reference sequence). The DNA for the CDR3 is TGTGCCAGCAGTTTGGGGGACGAGCAGTACTTC. It yields the protein CASSLGDEQYF.

The CDR3 loop is CASSPYLLQGSQPQHF. Written as DNA, the CDR3 is TGTGCCAGCAGCCCTTACTTACTACAGGGAAGTCAGCCCCAGCATTTT. The gene calls are TRBV7-2 and TRBJ1-5; D may be TRBD1 (6 bases). The CDR3 is made up of 16 amino acids. Germline values: CDR1 SGHTA, CDR2 FQGNSA. Between the trimmed V and J ends, which lost 5 bases and 6 bases, there was a span of 20 bases. The complete variable domain, with remaining parts taken from reference TRBV7-2 and TRBJ1-5, reads GAGVSQSPSNKVTEKGKDVELRCDPISGHTALYWYRQSLGQGLEFLIYFQGNSAPDKSGLPSDRFSAERTGGSVSTLTIQRTQQEDSAVYLCASSPYLLQGSQPQHFGDGTRLSIL.

The count of this clone is one. The chain is built from TRBV13 and TRBJ2-5; D possibly corresponds to TRBD1 (5 bases). V dropped 8 bases and J dropped 4 bases, with 14 bases sitting between them. CDR3 size: 13 residues. Germline V gives CDR1 PRHDT, CDR2 FYEKMQ (reference sequence). The CDR3 loop is CASGILGRETQYF. The CDR3 DNA reads TGTGCCAGCGGGATACTGGGGCGAGAGACCCAGTACTTC.

V is TRBV5-4 and J is TRBJ2-2, with D hard to call. The CDR3 has 14 amino acids. Germline CDR1 SGHNT, CDR2 YYREEE (reference sequence). The V end was cut by 2 bases, the J end by 0 bases, with 5 bases between. This CDR3 reads CASSFPANTGELFF. CDR3 nucleotides: TGTGCCAGCAGCTTCCCAGCGAACACCGGGGAGCTGTTTTTT.

V usage is TRBV6-5 and J usage is TRBJ2-7; 13 bases agree with TRBD2. In germline, CDR1 is MNHEY, CDR2 SVGAGI. J was trimmed by 1 base and V by 6 bases; bases with no gene match: 3. The CDR3 covers 15 residues. CDR3 coding DNA: TGTGCCAGCAGGCGGACTAGCGGGAGTTCCTACGAGCAGTACTTC. Its translation: CASRRTSGSSYEQYF.

V and J are TRBV11-2 and TRBJ1-2, with D possibly TRBD1 on 6 matching bases. The CDR3 is 14 residues long. The V and J ends lost 2 bases and 4 bases respectively, with 11 bases between them. Germline CDR1 is SGHAT and CDR2 is FQNNGV. The CDR3 sequence is CASSLTQGAYGYTF. The CDR3 coding sequence is TGTGCCAGCAGCTTAACACAGGGCGCCTATGGCTACACCTTC.

V usage is TRBV5-5 and J usage is TRBJ2-5; TRBD2 agrees at 9 bases. CDR3 size: 16 residues. Trimming cost V 2 bases and J 3 bases; bases outside gene matches: 8. Germline CDR1 and CDR2: SGHKS and YYEKEE (reference sequence). The CDR3, as DNA: TGTGCCAGCAGCTTTACGAGGGCTAGCGGGAAAGAGACCCAGTACTTC. Translated: CASSFTRASGKETQYF.

This clone is a singleton in its sample. This chain joins TRBV5-4 and TRBJ2-3; 7 bases are a match to TRBD2. The CDR3 length is 16 residues. With 3 bases clipped from V and 4 bases from J, the junction kept 11 bases outside the gene matches. In germline, CDR1 is SGHNT, CDR2 YYREEE (reference sequence). The CDR3 DNA is TGTGCCAGCAGCTGGGGAATTAGCGGGTTGTCAGATACGCAGTATTTT. This encodes CASSWGISGLSDTQYF.